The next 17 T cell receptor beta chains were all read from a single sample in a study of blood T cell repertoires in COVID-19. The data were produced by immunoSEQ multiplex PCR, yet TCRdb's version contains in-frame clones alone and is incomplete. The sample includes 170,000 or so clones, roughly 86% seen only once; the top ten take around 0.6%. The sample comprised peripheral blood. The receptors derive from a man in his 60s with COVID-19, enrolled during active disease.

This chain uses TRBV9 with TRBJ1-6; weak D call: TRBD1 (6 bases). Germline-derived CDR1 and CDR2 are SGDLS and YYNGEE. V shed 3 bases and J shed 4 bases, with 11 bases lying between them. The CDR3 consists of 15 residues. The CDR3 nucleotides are TGTGCCAGCAGCGCGTCACAGGGTTATAATTCACCCCTCCACTTT. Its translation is CASSASQGYNSPLHF. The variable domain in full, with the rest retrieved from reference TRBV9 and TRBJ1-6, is DSGVTQTPKHLITATGQRVTLRCSPRSGDLSVYWYQQSLDQGLQFLIQYYNGEERAKGNILERFSAQQFPDLHSELNLSSLELGDSALYFCASSASQGYNSPLHFGNGTRLTVT.

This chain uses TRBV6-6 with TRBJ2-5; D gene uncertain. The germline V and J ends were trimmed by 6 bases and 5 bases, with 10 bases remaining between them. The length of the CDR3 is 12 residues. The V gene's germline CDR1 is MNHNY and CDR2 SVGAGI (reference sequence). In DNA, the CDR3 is TGTGCCAGCAGCCCCCCCTCGGAGACCCAGTACTTC. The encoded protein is CASSPPSETQYF.

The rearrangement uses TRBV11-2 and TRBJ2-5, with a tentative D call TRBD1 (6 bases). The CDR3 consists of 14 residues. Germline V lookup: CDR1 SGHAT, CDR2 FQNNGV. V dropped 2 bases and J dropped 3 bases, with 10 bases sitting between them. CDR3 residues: CASSLLGTKETQYF. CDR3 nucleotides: TGTGCCAGCAGCTTATTAGGGACAAAAGAGACCCAGTACTTC.

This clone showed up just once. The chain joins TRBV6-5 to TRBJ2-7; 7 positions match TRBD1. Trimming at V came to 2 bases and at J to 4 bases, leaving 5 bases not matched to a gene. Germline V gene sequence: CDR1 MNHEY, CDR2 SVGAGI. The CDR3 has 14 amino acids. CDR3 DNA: TGTGCCAGCAGTTACAGGGGGCGTGGGTACGAGCAGTACTTC. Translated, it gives CASSYRGRGYEQYF.

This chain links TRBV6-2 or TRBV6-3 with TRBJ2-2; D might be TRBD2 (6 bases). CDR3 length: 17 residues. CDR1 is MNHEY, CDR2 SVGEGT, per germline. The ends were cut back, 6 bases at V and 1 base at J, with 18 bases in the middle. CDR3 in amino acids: CASSWALRTKNTGELFF. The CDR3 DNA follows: TGTGCCAGCAGCTGGGCTTTACGGACTAAGAACACCGGGGAGCTGTTTTTT.

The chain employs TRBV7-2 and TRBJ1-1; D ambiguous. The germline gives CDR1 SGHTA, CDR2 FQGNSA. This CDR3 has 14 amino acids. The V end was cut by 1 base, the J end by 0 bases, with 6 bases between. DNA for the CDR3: TGTGCCAGCAGCTTAGAGCCGGTGAACACTGAAGCTTTCTTT. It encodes CASSLEPVNTEAFF.

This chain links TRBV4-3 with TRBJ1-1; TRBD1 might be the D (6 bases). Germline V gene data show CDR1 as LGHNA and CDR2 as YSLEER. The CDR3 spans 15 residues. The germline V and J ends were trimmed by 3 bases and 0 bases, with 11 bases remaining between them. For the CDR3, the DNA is TGCGCCAGCAGCCAGGTCCAGGGGATGAACACTGAAGCTTTCTTT. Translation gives CASSQVQGMNTEAFF.

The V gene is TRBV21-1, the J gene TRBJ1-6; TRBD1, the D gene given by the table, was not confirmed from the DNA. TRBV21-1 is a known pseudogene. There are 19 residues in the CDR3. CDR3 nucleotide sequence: TGTGCCAGCAGCGACTCTTGGACAGGGGAGGTCTCCTATAATTCACCCCTCCACTTT. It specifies CASSDSWTGEVSYNSPLHF.

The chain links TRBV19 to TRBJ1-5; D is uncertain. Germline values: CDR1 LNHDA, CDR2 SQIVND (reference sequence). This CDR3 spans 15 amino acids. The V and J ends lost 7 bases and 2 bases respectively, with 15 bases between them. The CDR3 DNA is TGTGCCAGTAACATCGGGAGGGAACGCAATCAGCCCCAGCATTTT. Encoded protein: CASNIGRERNQPQHF.

Here the CDR3 DNA reads TGCGCCAGCAGCTTGGGTGCGGGGGGCGGGACAGATACGCAGTATTTT. Its protein is CASSLGAGGGTDTQYF. The chain couples TRBV5-1 to TRBJ2-3; 8 positions match TRBD2. CDR1 and CDR2 from the germline V gene are SGHRS and YFSETQ. The CDR3 sequence is 16 residues long. Trimming cost V 0 bases and J 3 bases; bases outside gene matches: 6.

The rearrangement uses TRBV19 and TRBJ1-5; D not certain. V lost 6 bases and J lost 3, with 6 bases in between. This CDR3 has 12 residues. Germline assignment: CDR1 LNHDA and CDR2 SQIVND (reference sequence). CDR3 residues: CASRQFNQPQHF. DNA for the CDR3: TGTGCCAGTAGACAGTTCAATCAGCCCCAGCATTTT.

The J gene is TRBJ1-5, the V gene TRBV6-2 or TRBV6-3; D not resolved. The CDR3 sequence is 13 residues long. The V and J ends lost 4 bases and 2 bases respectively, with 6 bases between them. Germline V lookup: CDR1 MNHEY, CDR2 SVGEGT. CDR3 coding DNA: TGTGCCAGCAGTTTCGAGCGCAATCAGCCCCAGCATTTT. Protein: CASSFERNQPQHF.

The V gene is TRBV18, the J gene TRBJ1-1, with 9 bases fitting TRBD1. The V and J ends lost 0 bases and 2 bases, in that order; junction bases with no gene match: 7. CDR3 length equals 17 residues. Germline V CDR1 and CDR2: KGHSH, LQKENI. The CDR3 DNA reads TGTGCCAGCTCACCACCTGGGACAGGGTCCTACAACACTGAAGCTTTCTTT. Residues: CASSPPGTGSYNTEAFF.

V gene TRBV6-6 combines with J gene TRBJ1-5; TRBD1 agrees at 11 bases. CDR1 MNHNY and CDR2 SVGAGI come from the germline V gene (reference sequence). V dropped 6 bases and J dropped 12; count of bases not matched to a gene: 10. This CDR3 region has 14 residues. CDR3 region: CASRKGQGERGQHF. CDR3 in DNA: TGTGCCAGCAGGAAGGGACAGGGGGAACGAGGCCAGCATTTT.

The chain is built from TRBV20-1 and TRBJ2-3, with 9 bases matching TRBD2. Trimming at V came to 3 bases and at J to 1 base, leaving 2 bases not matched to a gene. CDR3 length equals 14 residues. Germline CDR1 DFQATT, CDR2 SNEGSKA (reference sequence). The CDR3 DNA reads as TGCAGTGCTAGTTTAGCGGGGGGCACAGATACGCAGTATTTT. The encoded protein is CSASLAGGTDTQYF.

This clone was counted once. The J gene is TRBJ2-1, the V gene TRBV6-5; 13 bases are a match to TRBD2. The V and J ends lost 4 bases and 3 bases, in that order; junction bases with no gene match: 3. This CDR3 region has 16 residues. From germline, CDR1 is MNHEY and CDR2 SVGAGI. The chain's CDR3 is CASSSTSGRFYNEQFF. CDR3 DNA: TGTGCCAGCAGTTCGACTAGCGGGAGGTTCTACAATGAGCAGTTCTTC.

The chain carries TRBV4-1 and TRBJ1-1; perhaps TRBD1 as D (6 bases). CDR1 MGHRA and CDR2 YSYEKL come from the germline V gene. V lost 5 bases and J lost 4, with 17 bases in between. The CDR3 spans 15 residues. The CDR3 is CASSYRQELGTEAFF. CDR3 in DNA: TGCGCCAGCAGCTACAGACAGGAGCTCGGCACTGAAGCTTTCTTT.